This TCR beta chain was recovered during a study of T-cell reconstitution after alpha-beta-depleted transplantation in children. The study's findings and limits: TCRbeta diversity was high at day 60 in some patients (a result of surviving recipient T cells and thymic progenitors). T-cell counts and diversity were attributed mostly to newly produced T cells one year after transplant. Two months or so post-transplant, alpha-beta T cells reportedly derived from several hundred expanded graft clones.

Researchers prepared the TCRbeta library using unique molecular identifiers, the study reports. MiXCR was run by TCRdb on the PCR reads, yielding one entry per CDR3 protein. Of some 840,000 distinct CDR3 sequences in the sample, less than 20% are singletons; the top ten hold around 5%. Trimming removed 6 bases from V and 7 bases from J; junction bases left unmatched: 11. The CDR3 contains 17 residues. This clonotype was seen only a few times. Its antigen remains unidentified. The chain employs TRBV12-3 or TRBV12-4 and TRBJ2-1; 14 bases are a match to TRBD2. The source material was PBMCs, mostly from graft donor cells, sampled 360 days after TCRalphabeta/CD19-depleted stem cell transplant. This receptor was obtained from a male patient between 5 and 17 years old who had a stem cell transplant for acute lymphoblastic leukemia, so the T cells may come from the graft donor. The CDR3 loop is CASRLSTGTSGRNEQFF. The CDR3 DNA follows: TGTGCCAGCAGGCTTTCCACCGGGACTAGCGGGAGAAATGAGCAGTTCTTC.